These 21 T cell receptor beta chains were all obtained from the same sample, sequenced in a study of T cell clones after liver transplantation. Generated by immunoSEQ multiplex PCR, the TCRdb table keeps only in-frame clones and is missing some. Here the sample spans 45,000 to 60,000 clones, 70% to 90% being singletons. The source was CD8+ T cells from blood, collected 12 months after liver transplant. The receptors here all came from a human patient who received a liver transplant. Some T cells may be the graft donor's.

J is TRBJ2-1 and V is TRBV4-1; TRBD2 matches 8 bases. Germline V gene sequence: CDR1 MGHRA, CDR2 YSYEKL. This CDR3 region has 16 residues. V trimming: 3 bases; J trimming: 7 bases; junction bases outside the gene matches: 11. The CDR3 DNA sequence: TGCGCCAGCAGCCACAAAGCGGGAGAATACGGAAATGAGCAGTTCTTC. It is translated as CASSHKAGEYGNEQFF.

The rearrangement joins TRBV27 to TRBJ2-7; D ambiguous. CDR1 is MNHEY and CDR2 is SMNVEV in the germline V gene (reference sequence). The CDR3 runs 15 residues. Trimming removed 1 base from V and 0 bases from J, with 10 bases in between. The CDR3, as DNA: TGTGCCAGCAGTTTATATCCCTTGAGCTCCTACGAGCAGTACTTC. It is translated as CASSLYPLSSYEQYF.

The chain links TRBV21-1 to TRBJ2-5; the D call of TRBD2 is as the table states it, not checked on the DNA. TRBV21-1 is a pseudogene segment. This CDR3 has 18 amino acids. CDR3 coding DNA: TGTGCCAGCAGCCAATCGGTCGGGATAAAGTCGGAACAAGAGACCCAGTACTTC. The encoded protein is CASSQSVGIKSEQETQYF.

CDR3: CASSQDELRDPYPTGELFF. The CDR3 DNA is TGCGCCAGCAGCCAAGACGAATTACGGGACCCGTATCCGACCGGGGAGCTGTTTTTT. V is TRBV4-1 and J is TRBJ2-2; D assignment may be TRBD1 or TRBD2 (5 bases each). CDR1 MGHRA and CDR2 YSYEKL come from the germline V gene. V lost 0 bases to trimming and J lost 5 bases, with 22 bases between them. This CDR3 has 19 amino acids.

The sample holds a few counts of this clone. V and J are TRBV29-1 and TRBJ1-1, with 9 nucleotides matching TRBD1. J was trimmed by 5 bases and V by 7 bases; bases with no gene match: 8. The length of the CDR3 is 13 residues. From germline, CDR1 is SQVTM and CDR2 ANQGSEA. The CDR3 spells CSAEGTGTTEAFF. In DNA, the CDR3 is TGCAGCGCGGAAGGGACAGGGACGACTGAAGCTTTCTTT. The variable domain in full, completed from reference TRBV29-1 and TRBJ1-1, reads SAVISQKPSRDICQRGTSLTIQCQVDSQVTMMFWYRQQPGQSLTLIATANQGSEATYESGFVIDKFPISRPNLTFSTLTVSNMSPEDSSIYLCSAEGTGTTEAFFGQGTRLTVV.

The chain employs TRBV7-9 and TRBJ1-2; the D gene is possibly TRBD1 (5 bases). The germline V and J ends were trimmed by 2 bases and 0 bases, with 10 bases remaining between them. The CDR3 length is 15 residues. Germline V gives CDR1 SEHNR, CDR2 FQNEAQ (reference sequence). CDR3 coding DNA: TGTGCCAGCAGCTTAAGTGGCAGGGCTAACTATGGCTACACCTTC. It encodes CASSLSGRANYGYTF.

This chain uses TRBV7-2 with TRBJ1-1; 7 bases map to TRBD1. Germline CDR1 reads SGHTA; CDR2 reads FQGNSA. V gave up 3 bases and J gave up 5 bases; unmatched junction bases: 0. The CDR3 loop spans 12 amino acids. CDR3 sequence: CASSLTGTEAFF. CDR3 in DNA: TGTGCCAGCAGCTTGACAGGGACTGAAGCTTTCTTT.

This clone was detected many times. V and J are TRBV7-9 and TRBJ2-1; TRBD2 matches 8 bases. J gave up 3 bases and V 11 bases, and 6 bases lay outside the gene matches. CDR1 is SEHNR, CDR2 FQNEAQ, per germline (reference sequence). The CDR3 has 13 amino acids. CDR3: CAAGGNRYNEQFF. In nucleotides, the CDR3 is TGTGCCGCGGGGGGCAATCGCTACAATGAGCAGTTCTTC. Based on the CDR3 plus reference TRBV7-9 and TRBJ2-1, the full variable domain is DTGVSQNPRHKITKRGQNVTFRCDPISEHNRLYWYRQTLGQGPEFLTYFQNEAQLEKSRLLSDRFSAERPKGSFSTLEIQRTEQGDSAMYLCAAGGNRYNEQFFGPGTRLTVL.

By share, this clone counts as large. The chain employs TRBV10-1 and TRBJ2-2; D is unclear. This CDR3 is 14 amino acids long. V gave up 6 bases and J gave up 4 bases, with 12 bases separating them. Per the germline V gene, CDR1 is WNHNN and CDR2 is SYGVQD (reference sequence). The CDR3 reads CASSRGHLTGELFF. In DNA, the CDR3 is TGCGCCAGCAGCAGAGGTCACCTCACCGGGGAGCTGTTTTTT.

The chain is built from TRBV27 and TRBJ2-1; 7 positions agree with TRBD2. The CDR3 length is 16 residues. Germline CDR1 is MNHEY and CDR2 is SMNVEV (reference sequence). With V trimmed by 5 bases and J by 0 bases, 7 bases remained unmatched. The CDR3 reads CASSPSGLSSYNEQFF. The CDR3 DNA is TGTGCCAGCAGTCCCTCGGGACTAAGCTCCTACAATGAGCAGTTCTTC.

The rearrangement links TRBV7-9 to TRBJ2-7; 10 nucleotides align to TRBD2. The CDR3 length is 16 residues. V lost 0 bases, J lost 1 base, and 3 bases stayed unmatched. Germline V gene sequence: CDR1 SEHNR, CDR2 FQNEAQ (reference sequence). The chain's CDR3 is CASSLAQREGSYEQYF. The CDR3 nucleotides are TGTGCCAGCAGCTTAGCGCAGCGGGAGGGATCCTACGAGCAGTACTTC.

The DNA of the CDR3 is TGTGCCTGGAGTGCCGGGGTGGGACACTCCTACGAGCAGTACTTC. Its protein is CAWSAGVGHSYEQYF. V usage is TRBV30 and J usage is TRBJ2-7; D is perhaps TRBD1 (6 bases). Germline CDR1 and CDR2: GTSNPN and SVGIG (reference sequence). This CDR3 contains 15 residues. The V and J ends lost 1 base and 0 bases respectively, with 13 bases between them.

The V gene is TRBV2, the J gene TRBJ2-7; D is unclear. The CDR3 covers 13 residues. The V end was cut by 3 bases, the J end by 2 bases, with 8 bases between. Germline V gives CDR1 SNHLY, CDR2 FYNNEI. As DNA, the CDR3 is TGTGCCAGCAGTGACGGCATTACCTACGAGCAGTACTTC. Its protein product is CASSDGITYEQYF.

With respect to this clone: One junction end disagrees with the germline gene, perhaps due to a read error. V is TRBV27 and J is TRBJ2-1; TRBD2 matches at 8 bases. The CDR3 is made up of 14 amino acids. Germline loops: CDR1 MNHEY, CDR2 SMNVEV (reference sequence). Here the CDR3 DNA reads TGTGCCAGCCTGAGCGGGAGCTCCCACAATGAGCAGTTCTTC. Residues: CASLSGSSHNEQFF.

The chain's CDR3 is CASSQDPGQGAYEQYF. CDR3 coding DNA: TGCGCCAGCAGCCAAGACCCTGGGCAGGGGGCGTACGAGCAGTACTTC. The chain carries TRBV4-3 and TRBJ2-7, with 8 bases that match TRBD1. The V gene's germline CDR1 is LGHNA and CDR2 YSLEER. The CDR3 length is 16 residues. V trimming: 0 bases; J trimming: 4 bases; junction bases outside the gene matches: 8.

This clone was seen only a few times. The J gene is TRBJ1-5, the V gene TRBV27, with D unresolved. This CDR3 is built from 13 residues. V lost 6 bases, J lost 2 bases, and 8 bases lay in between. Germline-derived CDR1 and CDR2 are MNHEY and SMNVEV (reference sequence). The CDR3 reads CASRPYGNQPQHF. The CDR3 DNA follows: TGTGCCAGCAGGCCTTATGGCAATCAGCCCCAGCATTTT.

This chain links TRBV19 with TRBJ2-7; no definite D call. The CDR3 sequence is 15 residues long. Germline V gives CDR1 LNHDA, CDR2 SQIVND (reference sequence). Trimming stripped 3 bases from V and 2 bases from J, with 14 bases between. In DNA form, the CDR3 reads TGTGCCAGTAGTATTAGTTCAGGTCCGCCCTACGAGCAGTACTTC. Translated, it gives CASSISSGPPYEQYF.

Written as DNA, the CDR3 is TGTGCCAGCAGCCCTAACCAGAACACCGGGGAGCTGTTTTTT. Translation: CASSPNQNTGELFF. The V gene is TRBV7-9, the J gene TRBJ2-2; no clear D. This CDR3 has 14 amino acids. Trimming stripped 5 bases from V and 1 base from J, with 8 bases between. Germline CDR1 is SEHNR and CDR2 is FQNEAQ (reference sequence).

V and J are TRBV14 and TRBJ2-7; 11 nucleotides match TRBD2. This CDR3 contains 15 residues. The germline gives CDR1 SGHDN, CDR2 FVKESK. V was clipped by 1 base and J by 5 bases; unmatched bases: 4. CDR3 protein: CASSQGISGGDEQYF. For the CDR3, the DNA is TGTGCCAGCAGCCAAGGAATTAGCGGGGGGGACGAGCAGTACTTC.

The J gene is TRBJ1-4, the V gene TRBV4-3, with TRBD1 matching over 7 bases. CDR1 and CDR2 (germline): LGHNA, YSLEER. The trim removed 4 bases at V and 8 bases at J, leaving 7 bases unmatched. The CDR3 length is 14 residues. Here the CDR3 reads CASSPGQEEEKLFF. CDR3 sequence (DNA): TGCGCCAGCAGCCCTGGACAGGAGGAAGAAAAACTGTTTTTT.

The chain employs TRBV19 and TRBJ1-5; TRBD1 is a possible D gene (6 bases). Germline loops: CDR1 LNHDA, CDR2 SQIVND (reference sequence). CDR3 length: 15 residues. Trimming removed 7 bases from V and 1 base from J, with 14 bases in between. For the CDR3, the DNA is TGTGCCAGTAAAGTGGGGGCAGGGAGCAATCAGCCCCAGCATTTT. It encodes CASKVGAGSNQPQHF.